These T cell receptor beta chains were read from a single sample in a study of blood T cell repertoires in COVID-19. Assay used: immunoSEQ multiplex PCR; TCRdb lists only in-frame clones, some missing. The sample carries 53,000 or so clones, roughly nine tenths recorded once. The sample comprised peripheral blood. These receptors all come from a human donor in a cohort sampled during active COVID-19. Both conserved end residues are part of each CDR3. The order of the fields is CDR3 DNA, CDR3 protein, J gene, V gene, D gene. A D gene is named only where the DNA matches it firmly.

CDR3nt: TGTGCCAGCAGCTTGCCCTGGGGAGAAGAGACCCAGTACTTC
CDR3aa: CASSLPWGEETQYF
j_gene: TRBJ2-5
v_gene: TRBV5-4
d_gene: -

CDR3nt: TGTGCCAGTAGTGCGGCCGATAGCAATCAGCCCCAGCATTTT
CDR3aa: CASSAADSNQPQHF
j_gene: TRBJ1-5
v_gene: TRBV19
d_gene: -

CDR3nt: TGTGCCAGCAGCTTAGCGGGGAAGTACGAGCAGTACTTC
CDR3aa: CASSLAGKYEQYF
j_gene: TRBJ2-7
v_gene: TRBV11-2
d_gene: -

CDR3nt: TGTGCCAGCAGCTTTTTAGGACTAGCGGGAGATTCCGCCTACAATGAGCAGTTCTTC
CDR3aa: CASSFLGLAGDSAYNEQFF
j_gene: TRBJ2-1
v_gene: TRBV7-9
d_gene: TRBD2

CDR3nt: TGTGCCAGCAGCCCCAGCCAGGGGGACACCGGGGAGCTGTTTTTT
CDR3aa: CASSPSQGDTGELFF
j_gene: TRBJ2-2
v_gene: TRBV7-3
d_gene: TRBD1

CDR3nt: TGTGCCAGCAGCTTAGGAGCGGCGCCTGCAGATACGCAGTATTTT
CDR3aa: CASSLGAAPADTQYF
j_gene: TRBJ2-3
v_gene: TRBV7-2
d_gene: -

CDR3nt: TGTGCCACCAATTCGGACAGGGCTACCGGGGAGCTGTTTTTT
CDR3aa: CATNSDRATGELFF
j_gene: TRBJ2-2
v_gene: TRBV24-1
d_gene: TRBD1

CDR3nt: TGTGCCAGCAGTGAAGCGGACAGTGAAGCTTTCTTT
CDR3aa: CASSEADSEAFF
j_gene: TRBJ1-1
v_gene: TRBV2
d_gene: -

CDR3nt: TGTGCCAGCAGCCCAGAGACAGGGGCCAACACTGAAGCTTTCTTT
CDR3aa: CASSPETGANTEAFF
j_gene: TRBJ1-1
v_gene: TRBV5-6
d_gene: TRBD1

CDR3nt: TGTGCCAGCCCCAGAAAAGGGACAGAAGACTACAATGAGCAGTTCTTC
CDR3aa: CASPRKGTEDYNEQFF
j_gene: TRBJ2-1
v_gene: TRBV7-9
d_gene: TRBD1

CDR3nt: TGTGCCAGCAGCTTCCGGACACATGGCTACACCTTC
CDR3aa: CASSFRTHGYTF
j_gene: TRBJ1-2
v_gene: TRBV11-1
d_gene: -

CDR3nt: TGTGCCAGCTCACCCCAGGAAATAAACTATGGCTACACCTTC
CDR3aa: CASSPQEINYGYTF
j_gene: TRBJ1-2
v_gene: TRBV18
d_gene: -

CDR3nt: TGTGCCAGCTCATACCCCGGGAGGGCCTACGAGCAGTACTTC
CDR3aa: CASSYPGRAYEQYF
j_gene: TRBJ2-7
v_gene: TRBV28
d_gene: TRBD2

CDR3nt: TGCGCCAGCGGCCTCGGGCGGGGTGAAAAACTGTTTTTT
CDR3aa: CASGLGRGEKLFF
j_gene: TRBJ1-4
v_gene: TRBV10-1
d_gene: -

CDR3nt: TGTGCCTGGAGTAACCAGGGGGGCAATCAGCCCCAGCATTTT
CDR3aa: CAWSNQGGNQPQHF
j_gene: TRBJ1-5
v_gene: TRBV30
d_gene: TRBD1

CDR3nt: TGTGCCAGCAGCTTAAGTACAGGGGAGCTGTTTTTT
CDR3aa: CASSLSTGELFF
j_gene: TRBJ2-2
v_gene: TRBV7-3
d_gene: -